The 32 T cell receptor beta chains presented below share a single source sample, sequenced in a study of cytomegalovirus exposure and HLA in healthy donors. This table comes from immunoSEQ multiplex PCR, and its TCRdb copy is limited to in-frame clones, with some not included. The sample shows over 200,000 clones, about 91% of them seen only once. Sequencing was done on a sample of PBMCs. Receptors originate from a woman under 30 in good health and CMV-seronegative.

The V gene is TRBV19, the J gene TRBJ1-1; D not resolved. The V gene lost 3 bases and the J gene lost 1 base, with 9 bases spanning the gap. The CDR3 sequence is 14 residues long. Germline V gene lookup returns CDR1 LNHDA and CDR2 SQIVND (reference sequence). The CDR3 reads CASSMRVGNTEAFF. CDR3 in DNA: TGTGCCAGTAGTATGCGGGTCGGGAACACTGAAGCTTTCTTT.

The chain couples TRBV7-6 to TRBJ2-1; 13 nucleotides line up with TRBD2. This CDR3 is 17 amino acids long. V trimming: 1 base; J trimming: 3 bases; junction bases outside the gene matches: 3. Germline V gene sequence: CDR1 SGHVS, CDR2 FNYEAQ. The CDR3 region is CASSLGTSGSGYNEQFF. CDR3 DNA: TGTGCCAGCAGCTTAGGGACTAGCGGGAGCGGCTACAATGAGCAGTTCTTC.

The gene calls are TRBV7-9 and TRBJ2-1, with 9 bases aligning to TRBD2. J gave up 2 bases and V 6 bases, and 8 bases lay outside the gene matches. The CDR3 covers 16 residues. The germline CDR1 and CDR2 sequences are SEHNR and FQNEAQ (reference sequence). DNA of the CDR3: TGTGCCAGCAGTTCCAGACAGCGGGAGGCCTACAATGAGCAGTTCTTC. Translating it yields CASSSRQREAYNEQFF. The variable domain in full, with the rest retrieved from reference TRBV7-9 and TRBJ2-1, is DTGVSQNPRHKITKRGQNVTFRCDPISEHNRLYWYRQTLGQGPEFLTYFQNEAQLEKSRLLSDRFSAERPKGSFSTLEIQRTEQGDSAMYLCASSSRQREAYNEQFFGPGTRLTVL.

The chain uses TRBV27 and TRBJ2-7; 12 bases align to TRBD1. Germline V lookup: CDR1 MNHEY, CDR2 SMNVEV (reference sequence). V was clipped by 2 bases and J by 6 bases; unmatched bases: 5. This CDR3 has 15 residues. The CDR3 is CASSLGTGGAGEQYF. The CDR3 DNA reads as TGTGCCAGCAGTTTAGGGACAGGGGGCGCGGGCGAGCAGTACTTC.

CDR3: CASKGLAGVWDTQYF. DNA of the CDR3: TGTGCCAGCAAAGGACTAGCGGGGGTCTGGGATACGCAGTATTTT. V is TRBV2 and J is TRBJ2-3; 13 nucleotides align to TRBD2. V gave up 7 bases and J gave up 6 bases; unmatched junction bases: 7. Germline V gene sequence: CDR1 SNHLY, CDR2 FYNNEI. The CDR3 runs to 15 residues.

The V call is TRBV5-8, the J call TRBJ2-5; TRBD2 matches at 9 bases. The CDR3 runs to 16 residues. Germline V gives CDR1 SGHTS, CDR2 YDEGEE. Losses at the gene ends were 4 bases for V and 0 bases for J; bases not matched to a gene: 7. The CDR3, as DNA: TGTGCCAGCAGCCGGCGGGGGGGCGGATACCAAGAGACCCAGTACTTC. Translated, it gives CASSRRGGGYQETQYF.

The rearrangement uses TRBV25-1 and TRBJ2-5; D call uncertain. This CDR3 region has 16 residues. V gave up 2 bases and J gave up 4 bases, with 17 bases separating them. Germline V gene lookup returns CDR1 MGHDK and CDR2 SYGVNS. CDR3 bases: TGTGCCAGCAGTGAACCCGGCACAGTTTCTGGAGAGACCCAGTACTTC. It specifies CASSEPGTVSGETQYF.

The chain employs TRBV19 and TRBJ1-1, with D maybe TRBD1 (6 bases). Germline V lookup: CDR1 LNHDA, CDR2 SQIVND (reference sequence). The V and J ends lost 3 bases and 4 bases respectively, with 12 bases between them. The CDR3 has 14 amino acids. CDR3 in amino acids: CASSIAGGGTEAFF. CDR3 nucleotide sequence: TGTGCCAGTAGTATTGCGGGGGGCGGCACTGAAGCTTTCTTT.

The chain uses TRBV7-9 and TRBJ1-1; unclear D gene. This CDR3 is built from 13 residues. V was shortened by 5 bases and J by 8 bases, with 15 bases between the two germline ends. The germline V gene encodes CDR1 SEHNR and CDR2 FQNEAQ (reference sequence). For the CDR3, the DNA is TGTGCCAGCAGCCCGACCCGGGAGGCGGAAGCTTTCTTT. This translates into CASSPTREAEAFF.

V usage is TRBV27 and J usage is TRBJ1-1, with no clear D. V lost 0 bases and J 5 bases, leaving 13 bases between the germline ends. The CDR3 has 15 residues. CDR1 and CDR2 from the germline V gene are MNHEY and SMNVEV (reference sequence). The CDR3 reads CASSLSPQVRTEAFF. CDR3 DNA sequence: TGTGCCAGCAGTTTATCGCCCCAGGTACGGACTGAAGCTTTCTTT.

This clone has a single count. The chain uses TRBV7-8 and TRBJ2-7, with a tentative D call TRBD2 (6 bases). The CDR3 is 15 amino acids. Germline CDR1 and CDR2: SGHVS and FQNEAQ. V was cut by 4 bases and J by 5 bases, with 18 bases left in between. The CDR3 spells CASSSRVTSYDEQYF. The CDR3 region has the DNA TGTGCCAGCAGCTCCAGGGTTACTAGCTACGACGAGCAGTACTTC. Variable domain in full (rest from reference TRBV7-8 and TRBJ2-7): GAGVSQSPRYKVAKRGQDVALRCDPISGHVSLFWYQQALGQGPEFLTYFQNEAQLDKSGLPSDRFFAERPEGSVSTLKIQRTQQEDSAVYLCASSSRVTSYDEQYFGPGTRLTVT.

The chain uses TRBV5-1 and TRBJ2-2; D might be TRBD1 (6 bases). Trimming left V 1 base short and J 4 bases short, with 11 bases between. Germline V gene sequence: CDR1 SGHRS, CDR2 YFSETQ. The CDR3 extends over 15 amino acids. The CDR3 nucleotides read TGCGCCAGCAGCTTGCTGGCAGGGGCCACCGGGGAGCTGTTTTTT. Translation: CASSLLAGATGELFF.

The chain employs TRBV7-9 and TRBJ1-4, with D uncertain. The germline gives CDR1 SEHNR, CDR2 FQNEAQ (reference sequence). Trimming cost V 3 bases and J 11 bases, with 10 bases left between them. This CDR3 is 12 amino acids long. The CDR3 loop reads CASSFGSDKLFF. Here the CDR3 DNA reads TGTGCCAGCAGCTTCGGGTCAGACAAACTGTTTTTT.

The chain is built from TRBV19 and TRBJ2-4; TRBD1 matches at 8 bases. The germline gives CDR1 LNHDA, CDR2 SQIVND (reference sequence). The CDR3 contains 15 residues. The V segment lost 5 bases and the J segment 5 bases; nucleotides outside the gene matches: 8. CDR3 residues: CASSLPDRVQNIQYF. In nucleotides, the CDR3 is TGTGCCAGTAGTCTCCCGGACAGGGTCCAAAACATTCAGTACTTC.

The chain recombines TRBV25-1 with TRBJ1-2; unclear D gene. CDR1 is MGHDK and CDR2 is SYGVNS in the germline V gene. There are 14 residues in the CDR3. Trimming took off 3 bases at V and 1 base at J, with 9 bases between the two ends. CDR3 in amino acids: CASSDQKINYGYTF. In DNA form, the CDR3 reads TGTGCCAGCAGTGATCAGAAGATTAACTATGGCTACACCTTC.

Note on this clone: The DNA is omitted, as the CDR3 cannot be located on it reliably, and the CDR3 follows TCRdb's listing. The chain couples TRBV6-1 to TRBJ1-1; TRBD1 reflects the table's D call only, with no check against the DNA. The CDR3 has 13 residues if both end residues are counted. Germline V gives CDR1 MNHNS, CDR2 SASEGT. CDR3 in amino acids: CASILGQHTEAFF.

The V gene is TRBV28, the J gene TRBJ1-4; TRBD1 aligns across 8 bases. In germline, CDR1 is MDHEN, CDR2 SYDVKM. The V gene end was trimmed by 7 bases and the J gene end by 6 bases; junction bases not matched to a gene: 7. There are 14 residues in the CDR3. CDR3 in amino acids: CASTPGTGYEKLFF. The CDR3 DNA reads as TGTGCCAGCACGCCCGGGACAGGATATGAAAAACTGTTTTTT. Full variable domain (rest looked up from reference TRBV28 and TRBJ1-4): DVKVTQSSRYLVKRTGEKVFLECVQDMDHENMFWYRQDPGLGLRLIYFSYDVKMKEKGDIPEGYSVSREKKERFSLILESASTNQTSMYLCASTPGTGYEKLFFGSGTQLSVL.

A few counts support this clone. This chain connects TRBV6-5 to TRBJ1-2; no clear D gene. Deletions cut 5 bases from V and 4 bases from J, with 14 bases between. The CDR3 extends over 14 amino acids. The germline V gene has CDR1 MNHEY and CDR2 SVGAGI. The CDR3 nucleotides are TGTGCCAGCAGTCCGCCGGGAGGGATCTATGGCTACACCTTC. It encodes CASSPPGGIYGYTF.

This clone was detected only once. The rearrangement links TRBV2 to TRBJ2-7; TRBD1 aligns across 8 bases. From germline, CDR1 is SNHLY and CDR2 FYNNEI. Trimming at V came to 6 bases and at J to 5 bases, leaving 6 bases not matched to a gene. This CDR3 has 13 amino acids. CDR3 sequence (DNA): TGTGCCAGCAGCGGACAGGGCTCTGACGAGCAGTACTTC. Amino acids: CASSGQGSDEQYF.

Points on this clone: The sample carries other DNA sequences with the same CDR3. The V gene is TRBV9, the J gene TRBJ2-3, with TRBD2 matching over 7 bases. This CDR3 comprises 15 residues. Germline CDR1 SGDLS, CDR2 YYNGEE. Trimming removed 0 bases from V and 3 bases from J; junction bases left unmatched: 4. The CDR3 reads CASSVGGGRTDTQYF. The CDR3 region has the DNA TGTGCCAGCAGCGTAGGAGGCGGGAGAACAGATACGCAGTATTTT. The full variable domain, its missing parts supplied by reference TRBV9 and TRBJ2-3, is DSGVTQTPKHLITATGQRVTLRCSPRSGDLSVYWYQQSLDQGLQFLIQYYNGEERAKGNILERFSAQQFPDLHSELNLSSLELGDSALYFCASSVGGGRTDTQYFGPGTRLTVL.

This rearrangement joins TRBV30 to TRBJ1-2; tentatively, D is TRBD1 (6 bases). Looked up from germline, CDR1 is GTSNPN and CDR2 is SVGIG (reference sequence). CDR3 length: 15 residues. V shed 2 bases and J shed 2 bases, with 15 bases lying between them. This CDR3 is CAWSPTGRINYGYTF. DNA of the CDR3: TGTGCCTGGAGTCCAACAGGGCGGATCAACTATGGCTACACCTTC.

The chain uses TRBV6-5 and TRBJ1-2; TRBD1 agrees at 9 bases. The germline CDR1 and CDR2 sequences are MNHEY and SVGAGI. The CDR3 consists of 13 residues. Trimming took 5 bases from V and 8 from J; bases not matched to a gene: 6. This CDR3 is CASSRTGDGGYTF. CDR3 coding DNA: TGTGCCAGCAGTCGGACAGGGGATGGGGGCTACACCTTC.

As DNA, the CDR3 is TGTGCCAGCAGCTCATCCCTTAGGAGCTCCTACGAGCAGTACTTC. Translating it yields CASSSSLRSSYEQYF. The chain links TRBV13 to TRBJ2-7; D ambiguous. V lost 4 bases, J lost 0 bases, and 13 bases lay in between. The germline V gene has CDR1 PRHDT and CDR2 FYEKMQ (reference sequence). The CDR3 loop spans 15 amino acids.

The rearrangement links TRBV27 to TRBJ2-7; 7 bases are a match to TRBD2. Looked up from germline, CDR1 is MNHEY and CDR2 is SMNVEV (reference sequence). The CDR3 is 14 residues long. The ends lost 8 bases at V and 2 bases at J; junction bases unmatched: 9. The CDR3, as DNA: TGTGCCAGCCACGACCGGGACTATCCCTACGAGCAGTACTTC. It specifies CASHDRDYPYEQYF.

The chain uses TRBV28 and TRBJ2-1, with 13 nucleotides matching TRBD2. Germline V gene sequence: CDR1 MDHEN, CDR2 SYDVKM. Trimming cost V 6 bases and J 5 bases; bases outside gene matches: 4. CDR3 length: 15 residues. The chain's CDR3 is CASRVGLAGNNEQFF. For the CDR3, the DNA is TGTGCCAGCAGGGTGGGACTAGCGGGAAACAATGAGCAGTTCTTC.

V and J are TRBV20-1 and TRBJ2-5, with D unclear. The germline V gene encodes CDR1 DFQATT and CDR2 SNEGSKA (reference sequence). The CDR3 sequence is 11 residues long. Trimming left V 2 bases short and J 4 bases short, with 5 bases between. The CDR3, as DNA: TGCAGTGCTAGAATCTCAGAGACCCAGTACTTC. It yields the protein CSARISETQYF.

This clone was seen only a few times. The gene calls are TRBV19 and TRBJ2-3; TRBD2 is a possible D gene (6 bases). Germline V gene lookup returns CDR1 LNHDA and CDR2 SQIVND (reference sequence). The V end was cut by 3 bases, the J end by 7 bases, with 14 bases between. This CDR3 spans 14 amino acids. The CDR3 protein is CASSILREPYTQYF. CDR3 in DNA: TGTGCCAGTAGTATTTTACGGGAGCCATATACGCAGTATTTT.

This clone showed up just once. V usage is TRBV11-2 and J usage is TRBJ2-1; D call uncertain. In germline, CDR1 is SGHAT, CDR2 FQNNGV. This CDR3 is 15 amino acids long. Trimming left V 5 bases short and J 0 bases short, with 11 bases between. CDR3 sequence (DNA): TGTGCCAGCAGCCCCCGTCACGGCTCCTACAATGAGCAGTTCTTC. Amino acid sequence: CASSPRHGSYNEQFF. Filled out from reference TRBV11-2 and TRBJ2-1, the complete variable domain reads EAGVAQSPRYKIIEKRQSVAFWCNPISGHATLYWYQQILGQGPKLLIQFQNNGVVDDSQLPKDRFSAERLKGVDSTLKIQPAKLEDSAVYLCASSPRHGSYNEQFFGPGTRLTVL.

V is TRBV19 and J is TRBJ2-7; D is ambiguous. Germline CDR1 and CDR2: LNHDA and SQIVND (reference sequence). The CDR3 spans 14 residues. V lost 5 bases, J lost 0 bases, and 11 bases lay in between. In DNA, the CDR3 is TGTGCCAGTAGTCTCCGGTCCGGCTCCTACGAGCAGTACTTC. It codes for CASSLRSGSYEQYF.

This clone was counted between two and nine times. The V call is TRBV15, the J call TRBJ2-5; TRBD1 matches at 9 bases. V gave up 4 bases and J gave up 5 bases; unmatched junction bases: 5. This CDR3 region has 14 residues. CDR1 LNHNV and CDR2 YYDKDF come from the germline V gene (reference sequence). The CDR3 sequence is CATSMGQGSETQYF. Written as DNA, the CDR3 is TGTGCCACCAGCATGGGACAGGGTAGCGAGACCCAGTACTTC.

The rearrangement joins TRBV7-3 to TRBJ2-3; 8 nucleotides match TRBD1. Germline V gene sequence: CDR1 SGHTA, CDR2 FQGTGA. The CDR3 runs to 17 residues. The ends lost 7 bases at V and 5 bases at J; junction bases unmatched: 17. The CDR3 sequence: CASIPTRGRKVGDTQYF. The CDR3, as DNA: TGTGCCAGCATCCCGACCAGGGGGCGGAAAGTCGGAGATACGCAGTATTTT.

The rearrangement uses TRBV6-4 and TRBJ2-1; 7 bases map to TRBD2. The CDR3 loop spans 14 amino acids. Per the germline V gene, CDR1 is MRHNA and CDR2 is SNTAGT. J lost 7 bases, V lost 2 bases, and 5 bases had no gene match. CDR3 residues: CASSDGTTANEQFF. The CDR3 DNA reads TGTGCCAGCAGTGACGGGACTACAGCTAATGAGCAGTTCTTC.